This T cell receptor beta chain was found in a study of T cell repertoires in cytomegalovirus infection. At the level of the study: HLA-B-restricted CMV epitopes that are well studied were used alongside recently identified HLA-C-restricted ones. Whole-study findings and limits: Within the response measured ex vivo, HLA-C-restricted CMV-specific TCR beta clonotypes were dominant.

Germline CDR1 is MNHNY and CDR2 is SVGAGI (reference sequence). V was pared by 6 bases and J by 0 bases, with 13 bases of the junction left unmatched. The CDR3 loop spans 17 amino acids. TCRdb itself ran the reads through MiXCR, one entry per CDR3 protein. The table includes some 500,000 distinct CDR3 sequences, roughly a third detected once. Regarding this clonotype: No antigen is known for it.

This specimen consisted of cultured PBMCs, obtained from culture after CMV antigen stimulation. The chain recombines TRBV6-6 with TRBJ2-7; 8 bases line up with TRBD2. This receptor was obtained from a human donor in good health (CMV status not recorded). Some clones in this sample may be carry-over from other donors' samples. CDR3 region: CASSGPGGGPYSYEQYV. The CDR3 DNA is TGTGCCAGCAGCGGCCCCGGGGGGGGGCCGTACTCCTACGAGCAGTACGTC.